This note documents a single TCR beta chain sequence. What it recognizes is unknown. This sample is part of a study of T cell responses to AZD1222 COVID-19 vaccine. Findings and limits, study-wide: Researchers report vaccine-associated CD4 TCRs spanning spike, with dominance at 160-218 and 743-854. After the peak T cell response, and only then, were repertoires sampled. Compared with day 0, the breadth and depth of the Spike-specific TCR repertoire rose significantly after two doses of AZD1222.

Second-dose schedules of about 4 or about 12 weeks were combined. Profiled with immunoSEQ multiplex PCR; TCRdb holds only in-frame clones, not every one. This table has about 150,000 clones, more than 85% appearing once. Sample: peripheral blood, taken 28 days after the second AZD1222 dose. The clonotype originates from an adult who received the AZD1222 COVID-19 vaccine.

The CDR3 nucleotides read TGTGCCAGTACCCCGGTGGGGGTGGGTCAGCCCCAGCATTTT. Its protein is CASTPVGVGQPQHF. The chain has TRBV19 and TRBJ1-5, with TRBD1 as a possible D gene (5 bases). The CDR3 loop spans 14 amino acids. Per germline, CDR1 LNHDA and CDR2 SQIVND (reference sequence). Trimming took 7 bases from V and 6 from J, leaving 16 bases between them.